These 22 T cell receptor beta chains were sequenced from one sample in a study of control samples from healthy donors and cancer patients. The method was immunoSEQ multiplex PCR; TCRdb's version includes in-frame clones alone and lacks a portion of them. The repertoire includes under 150,000 clones, approximately 88% of them detected once, and roughly 3.3% sits in the top ten. Sequencing was performed on blood. The receptors come from a man in his forties or fifties in good health.

The chain carries TRBV7-3 and TRBJ1-2, with D possibly matching TRBD1 (5 bases). Per the germline V gene, CDR1 is SGHTA and CDR2 is FQGTGA. The CDR3 sequence is 18 residues long. V was shortened by 4 bases and J by 0 bases, with 21 bases between the two germline ends. The CDR3 DNA sequence: TGTGCCAGCAGCTCAAAGGGCGGGGGACCGCGAACTAACTATGGCTACACCTTC. This sequence encodes CASSSKGGGPRTNYGYTF. The full variable domain, with the rest looked up from reference TRBV7-3 and TRBJ1-2, is GAGVSQTPSNKVTEKGKYVELRCDPISGHTALYWYRQSLGQGPEFLIYFQGTGAADDSGLPNDRFFAVRPEGSVSTLKIQRTERGDSAVYLCASSSKGGGPRTNYGYTFGSGTRLTVV.

V gene TRBV11-3 combines with J gene TRBJ2-1; 12 bases are a match to TRBD2. In germline, CDR1 is SGHNT, CDR2 YENEEA. The CDR3 is 16 amino acids. The ends lost 5 bases at V and 4 bases at J; junction bases unmatched: 6. As DNA, the CDR3 is TGTGCCAGCAGCCCCTCGACTAGCGGGGGATACAATGAGCAGTTCTTC. Its protein product is CASSPSTSGGYNEQFF.

This clone was counted a few times. The rearrangement links TRBV2 to TRBJ1-1; possibly TRBD1 for D (5 bases). The germline V and J ends were trimmed by 2 bases and 11 bases, with 18 bases remaining between them. The germline V gene encodes CDR1 SNHLY and CDR2 FYNNEI. This CDR3 has 14 residues. CDR3 in amino acids: CASSEQGGGLPAFF. CDR3 nucleotides: TGTGCCAGCAGTGAACAGGGCGGTGGGTTGCCTGCTTTCTTT.

By its share, this clone is medium-sized (0.01 to 0.1%). The rearrangement joins TRBV24-1 to TRBJ1-2; D remains ambiguous. V gave up 3 bases and J gave up 8 bases, with 15 bases separating them. The CDR3 is 14 amino acids. Germline CDR1 KGHDR, CDR2 SFDVKD. CDR3 bases: TGTGCCACCAGTGATCTAACGGATAAAGGGGGCTACACCTTC. Translating it yields CATSDLTDKGGYTF.

The CDR3 DNA is TGTGCCTGGAGCCACGGACAGGTGGGCTCCTACGAGCAGTACTTC. Encoded protein: CAWSHGQVGSYEQYF. The chain uses TRBV30 and TRBJ2-7, with TRBD1 identical over 7 bases. There are 15 residues in the CDR3. The trim removed 3 bases at V and 0 bases at J, leaving 8 bases unmatched. CDR1 GTSNPN and CDR2 SVGIG come from the germline V gene (reference sequence).

V usage is TRBV11-3 and J usage is TRBJ2-7, with 8 bases that match TRBD1. The V and J ends lost 8 bases and 2 bases, in that order; junction bases with no gene match: 5. This CDR3 is 13 amino acids long. Germline loops: CDR1 SGHNT, CDR2 YENEEA. CDR3 in DNA: TGTGCCAGCCAAGACAGGGGCCCCTACGAGCAGTACTTC. Residues: CASQDRGPYEQYF.

The chain couples TRBV27 to TRBJ2-7; TRBD1 matches at 8 bases. V gave up 1 base and J gave up 3 bases; unmatched junction bases: 5. The CDR3 covers 15 residues. Per the germline V gene, CDR1 is MNHEY and CDR2 is SMNVEV (reference sequence). CDR3 region: CASSLLGTGRYEQYF. Here the CDR3 DNA reads TGTGCCAGCAGTTTATTGGGGACAGGCCGCTACGAGCAGTACTTC.

V and J are TRBV15 and TRBJ1-1; no firm D call. CDR1 and CDR2 from the germline V gene are LNHNV and YYDKDF (reference sequence). V dropped 0 bases and J dropped 3 bases, with 11 bases sitting between them. The CDR3 consists of 15 residues. The CDR3 region has the DNA TGTGCCACCAGCAGAGATCTCATGTGGGACACTGAAGCTTTCTTT. It encodes CATSRDLMWDTEAFF.

The J gene is TRBJ2-7, the V gene TRBV7-8; D is unclear. CDR1 and CDR2 from the germline V gene are SGHVS and FQNEAQ. V lost 2 bases to trimming and J lost 3 bases, with 8 bases between them. The CDR3 extends over 13 amino acids. The DNA of the CDR3 is TGTGCCAGCAGCTTATTAAATGGCTACGAGCAGTACTTC. It encodes CASSLLNGYEQYF.

The rearrangement joins TRBV10-2 to TRBJ1-2; perhaps TRBD1 as D (6 bases). V shed 6 bases and J shed 5 bases, with 16 bases lying between them. Looked up from germline, CDR1 is WSHSY and CDR2 is SAAADI. This CDR3 region has 14 residues. CDR3 sequence: CASSALTGNYGYTF. In DNA form, the CDR3 reads TGCGCCAGCAGCGCTCTGACAGGAAATTATGGCTACACCTTC.

This chain links TRBV7-8 with TRBJ2-1; D is possibly TRBD2 (6 bases). CDR3 length equals 14 residues. Trimming stripped 5 bases from V and 7 bases from J, with 15 bases between. Germline V gives CDR1 SGHVS, CDR2 FQNEAQ. The CDR3 spells CASSLTGLQNEQFF. CDR3 DNA sequence: TGTGCCAGCAGCCTGACGGGACTTCAAAATGAGCAGTTCTTC.

The chain has TRBV5-1 and TRBJ1-2; no firm D call. V lost 2 bases to trimming and J lost 4 bases, with 12 bases between them. In germline, CDR1 is SGHRS, CDR2 YFSETQ. The CDR3 length is 14 residues. The CDR3 is CASSFDGSPYGYTF. In DNA form, the CDR3 reads TGCGCCAGCAGCTTTGACGGATCCCCCTATGGCTACACCTTC.

The chain is built from TRBV6-1 and TRBJ1-5, with D unclear. This CDR3 has 15 residues. Germline V gene sequence: CDR1 MNHNS, CDR2 SASEGT. Trimming stripped 3 bases from V and 2 bases from J, with 11 bases between. CDR3 region: CASSDVDSGNQPQHF. DNA of the CDR3: TGTGCCAGCAGTGATGTGGACTCGGGCAATCAGCCCCAGCATTTT.

This clone was seen a few times. The J gene is TRBJ2-7, the V gene TRBV5-6, with 7 nucleotides matching TRBD1. The CDR3 is 15 residues long. From germline, CDR1 is SGHDT and CDR2 YYEEEE. V was pared by 3 bases and J by 4 bases, with 10 bases of the junction left unmatched. The CDR3 reads CASSWGRNRGYEQYF. The CDR3 DNA reads as TGTGCCAGCAGCTGGGGCCGGAACAGGGGATACGAGCAGTACTTC.

J is TRBJ1-2 and V is TRBV24-1; D is possibly TRBD1 (5 bases). Trimming took off 4 bases at V and 1 base at J, with 12 bases between the two ends. The CDR3 spans 15 residues. Germline CDR1 reads KGHDR; CDR2 reads SFDVKD. CDR3 residues: CATSESAGGNYGYTF. The DNA for the CDR3 is TGTGCCACCAGTGAGTCTGCGGGGGGTAACTATGGCTACACCTTC.

The CDR3 region is CASSSPGQGVYEQYF. The CDR3 DNA sequence: TGTGCCAGCAGCTCTCCGGGACAGGGTGTTTACGAGCAGTACTTC. The chain combines TRBV6-5 with TRBJ2-7; TRBD1 agrees at 9 bases. CDR1 is MNHEY, CDR2 SVGAGI, per germline. Trimming cost V 6 bases and J 4 bases; bases outside gene matches: 10. This CDR3 region has 15 residues.

The genes are TRBV24-1 and TRBJ2-2; possible D gene TRBD1, 6 bases. Germline V lookup: CDR1 KGHDR, CDR2 SFDVKD. The CDR3 length is 16 residues. V lost 3 bases, J lost 3 bases, and 13 bases lay in between. CDR3 in DNA: TGTGCCACCAGTGATAATGCACAGGGTTACACCGGGGAGCTGTTTTTT. Translation: CATSDNAQGYTGELFF.

V and J are TRBV30 and TRBJ2-3; 8 positions match TRBD1. V lost 0 bases, J lost 0 bases, and 2 bases stayed unmatched. Germline V lookup: CDR1 GTSNPN, CDR2 SVGIG (reference sequence). The CDR3 covers 15 residues. The CDR3 is CAWSVQGVSTDTQYF. In DNA, the CDR3 is TGTGCCTGGAGTGTACAGGGGGTCAGCACAGATACGCAGTATTTT.

V is TRBV4-3 and J is TRBJ1-4; TRBD1 might be the D (6 bases). Between the trimmed V and J ends, which lost 0 bases and 1 base, there was a span of 6 bases. Germline values: CDR1 LGHNA, CDR2 YSLEER. The CDR3 runs 15 residues. The CDR3 DNA reads TGCGCCAGCAGCCAAGAGGACAGAACTAATGAAAAACTGTTTTTT. The encoded protein is CASSQEDRTNEKLFF.

The chain's CDR3 is CASSPTGGLDTQYF. As DNA, the CDR3 is TGTGCCAGCTCACCAACGGGGGGGCTTGATACGCAGTATTTT. This chain uses TRBV18 with TRBJ2-3; 8 bases fit TRBD2. Germline trimming cut 2 bases from V and 6 bases from J; bases unmatched to any gene: 4. This CDR3 has 14 residues. Germline assignment: CDR1 KGHSH and CDR2 LQKENI. Using reference TRBV18 and TRBJ2-3 for the parts outside the CDR3, the full variable domain is NAGVMQNPRHLVRRRGQEARLRCSPMKGHSHVYWYRQLPEEGLKFMVYLQKENIIDESGMPKERFSAEFPKEGPSILRIQQVVRGDSAAYFCASSPTGGLDTQYFGPGTRLTVL.

The chain couples TRBV7-9 to TRBJ2-2; TRBD2 agrees at 7 bases. After removal of 2 bases from V and 0 bases from J, the junction contained 0 bases not matched to a gene. The CDR3 loop spans 15 amino acids. CDR1 SEHNR and CDR2 FQNEAQ come from the germline V gene (reference sequence). The CDR3 bases are TGTGCCAGCAGCTTACGGGGGGCGAACACCGGGGAGCTGTTTTTT. Translating it yields CASSLRGANTGELFF.

The chain links TRBV19 to TRBJ1-2, with TRBD1 identical over 12 bases. V lost 3 bases, J lost 3 bases, and 5 bases stayed unmatched. The germline V gene encodes CDR1 LNHDA and CDR2 SQIVND (reference sequence). The CDR3 consists of 16 residues. For the CDR3, the DNA is TGTGCCAGTAGTATCCCGGGACAGGGGGCATACTATGGCTACACCTTC. Translation gives CASSIPGQGAYYGYTF.